These 15 T cell receptor beta chains share one sample of origin, sequenced in a study of blood T cell repertoires in COVID-19. Libraries were prepared by immunoSEQ multiplex PCR; TCRdb keeps only in-frame clonotypes and omits some of them. The data show roughly 250,000 clones, around nine tenths seen once. Sample: PBMCs or T cells enriched from blood (not recorded which). The receptors stem from a woman in her fifties or sixties who had recovered from COVID-19.

V is TRBV3-1 (or the pseudogene TRBV3-2) and J is TRBJ2-5, with 8 nucleotides matching TRBD1. Germline CDR1 is LGHDT and CDR2 is YNNKEL (reference sequence). V shed 4 bases and J 7 bases; nucleotides not matched to a gene: 14. The length of the CDR3 is 16 residues. CDR3 nucleotides: TGTGCCAGCAGCCCAACCCGCCGGGACAGGAGGGCGACCCAGTACTTC. It is translated as CASSPTRRDRRATQYF.

This clone was detected once. The chain recombines TRBV18 with TRBJ1-4; 8 positions match TRBD1. J gave up 7 bases and V 2 bases, and 6 bases lay outside the gene matches. The CDR3 is made up of 15 amino acids. Germline assignment: CDR1 KGHSH and CDR2 LQKENI. CDR3 bases: TGTGCCAGCTCACCATTCAGGGGGCAAGGTGAAAAACTGTTTTTT. It translates to CASSPFRGQGEKLFF.

The chain couples TRBV19 to TRBJ2-1; TRBD2 aligns across 8 bases. The CDR3 covers 16 residues. Germline V CDR1 and CDR2: LNHDA, SQIVND (reference sequence). V was clipped by 4 bases and J by 6 bases; unmatched bases: 11. CDR3: CASSTRTSSRRNEQFF. CDR3 coding DNA: TGTGCCAGTAGTACGAGGACTAGCTCTAGACGCAATGAGCAGTTCTTC.

The J gene is TRBJ2-2, the V gene TRBV27; 10 bases agree with TRBD2. With 6 bases clipped from V and 0 bases from J, the junction kept 10 bases outside the gene matches. Germline CDR1 MNHEY, CDR2 SMNVEV (reference sequence). The CDR3 runs to 18 residues. In nucleotides, the CDR3 is TGTGCCAGCAGGAGCACCGGGACTAGCGCCGCGAACACCGGGGAGCTGTTTTTT. Translating it yields CASRSTGTSAANTGELFF.

CDR3 bases: TGTGCCACCAGCAGAGGACAGATCCAAGAGACCCAGTACTTC. This encodes CATSRGQIQETQYF. V gene TRBV15 combines with J gene TRBJ2-5, with D possibly being TRBD1 (5 bases). V dropped 1 base and J dropped 1 base, with 7 bases sitting between them. There are 14 residues in the CDR3. CDR1 and CDR2 (germline): LNHNV, YYDKDF (reference sequence). Combining the CDR3 with reference TRBV15 and TRBJ2-5 gives the whole variable domain DAMVIQNPRYQVTQFGKPVTLSCSQTLNHNVMYWYQQKSSQAPKLLFHYYDKDFNNEADTPDNFQSRRPNTSFCFLDIRSPGLGDTAMYLCATSRGQIQETQYFGPGTRLLVL.

The V gene is TRBV9, the J gene TRBJ2-1, with 7 bases identical to TRBD1. Germline values: CDR1 SGDLS, CDR2 YYNGEE. The CDR3 sequence is 15 residues long. Unmatched junction bases numbered 8, after V lost 0 bases and J lost 8 bases. The CDR3 bases are TGTGCCAGCAGCGTAGGGGGAGACAGGGTCCATGAGCAGTTCTTC. Translating gives CASSVGGDRVHEQFF.

The chain has TRBV7-8 and TRBJ2-3; D unclear. CDR3 size: 12 residues. Trimming left V 5 bases short and J 2 bases short, with 5 bases between. CDR1 SGHVS and CDR2 FQNEAQ come from the germline V gene. CDR3 region: CASSPDTDTQYF. Here the CDR3 DNA reads TGTGCCAGCAGCCCAGACACAGATACGCAGTATTTT.

Details on this clone: One end of the junction varies from germline; a read error may be responsible. V usage is TRBV18 and J usage is TRBJ2-5; 10 bases map to TRBD2. This CDR3 is 15 amino acids long. Looked up from germline, CDR1 is KGHSH and CDR2 is LQKENI. CDR3 region: CASSSPAGGEETQYF. The DNA of the CDR3 is TGTGCCAGCTCATCACCAGCGGGAGGGGAGGAGACCCAGTACTTC.

A remark on this clone: This sample includes further DNA sequences coding for the same CDR3. The chain combines TRBV19 with TRBJ1-2; 10 bases fit TRBD1. V shed 6 bases and J 2 bases; nucleotides not matched to a gene: 0. The CDR3 has 13 residues. Germline CDR1 and CDR2: LNHDA and SQIVND (reference sequence). The CDR3 DNA follows: TGTGCCAGTAGGGGACAGGGGAACTATGGCTACACCTTC. This codes for CASRGQGNYGYTF.

The chain carries TRBV15 and TRBJ2-5, with TRBD2 identical over 7 bases. The ends lost 3 bases at V and 1 base at J; junction bases unmatched: 2. CDR1 is LNHNV, CDR2 YYDKDF, per germline (reference sequence). The CDR3 length is 14 residues. CDR3 nucleotides: TGTGCCACCAGCAGCGCTAGCGGCCAAGAGACCCAGTACTTC. Amino acid sequence: CATSSASGQETQYF.

The V gene is TRBV18, the J gene TRBJ2-1, with 8 bases aligning to TRBD1. There are 16 residues in the CDR3. Trimming took 2 bases from V and 11 from J; bases not matched to a gene: 14. Per germline, CDR1 KGHSH and CDR2 LQKENI. The CDR3 nucleotides read TGTGCCAGCTCACCAGGGAGGACAGGGTCAAGTTTGCAGCAGTTCTTC. It yields the protein CASSPGRTGSSLQQFF.

This clone was counted a single time. The genes are TRBV7-8 and TRBJ1-1; maybe TRBD1 (5 bases). V was clipped by 5 bases and J by 3 bases, with 10 bases between them. The length of the CDR3 is 13 residues. Looked up from germline, CDR1 is SGHVS and CDR2 is FQNEAQ. This CDR3 reads CASSNLRDTEAFF. The CDR3 bases are TGTGCCAGCAGCAATCTCAGGGACACTGAAGCTTTCTTT.

This rearrangement joins TRBV7-9 to TRBJ1-3; D unresolved. The CDR3 is made up of 14 amino acids. Looked up from germline, CDR1 is SEHNR and CDR2 is FQNEAQ (reference sequence). Trimming cost V 0 bases and J 3 bases, with 6 bases left between them. In DNA form, the CDR3 reads TGTGCCAGCAGCTTAGCGCGAATTGGAAACACCATATATTTT. This translates into CASSLARIGNTIYF.

The V gene is TRBV7-8, the J gene TRBJ2-6; 7 positions match TRBD1. The CDR3 has 15 residues. Germline lookup yields CDR1 SGHVS and CDR2 FQNEAQ. V trimming: 5 bases; J trimming: 2 bases; junction bases outside the gene matches: 3. The CDR3: CASSRQGPGANVLTF. Written as DNA, the CDR3 is TGTGCCAGCAGCAGACAGGGCCCTGGGGCCAACGTCCTGACTTTC. The full variable domain, with the rest looked up from reference TRBV7-8 and TRBJ2-6, is GAGVSQSPRYKVAKRGQDVALRCDPISGHVSLFWYQQALGQGPEFLTYFQNEAQLDKSGLPSDRFFAERPEGSVSTLKIQRTQQEDSAVYLCASSRQGPGANVLTFGAGSRLTVL.

This sequence joins TRBV7-2 and TRBJ1-2, with D possibly matching TRBD1 (6 bases). V gave up 1 base and J gave up 5 bases, with 14 bases separating them. This CDR3 contains 15 residues. Germline V CDR1 and CDR2: SGHTA, FQGNSA. The DNA for the CDR3 is TGTGCCAGCAGCTTAGTGGTGGGGGCGCAGTATGGCTACACCTTC. It encodes CASSLVVGAQYGYTF.